The 21 T cell receptor beta chains presented below share a single source sample, sequenced in a study of CXCR3-negative and CXCR3-positive naive CD8 T cells. Study-level points and caveats: Naive CXCR3-positive cells had TRB CDR3s more hydrophobic than those of CXCR3-negative naive cells.

These TCRs are of unknown antigen specificity. UMI labels and 5' RACE were used to prepare the TRB cDNA libraries. TCRdb re-called the 5' RACE reads and catalogs CDR3 proteins one per entry, DNA excluded. The table lists tens of thousands of distinct CDR3 sequences. The sequencing input was naive CXCR3+ CD8+ T cells from blood. Subset given: CD45RO-CCR7+CD27+CD95- naive CD8+ T cells expressing CXCR3 (TNR3+). These receptors all stem from a human donor in good health. Some clones in this sample may be carry-over from other donors' samples.

This chain joins TRBV4-3 and TRBJ1-2; absent DNA, TCRdb's TRBD1 call cannot be checked. CDR1 LGHNA and CDR2 YSLEER come from the germline V gene. This CDR3 region has 15 residues. The CDR3 loop is CASSQDRGPGFGYTF.

The genes are TRBV6-2 or TRBV6-3 and TRBJ2-1; TCRdb reports TRBD2, a call that lacks DNA to check it against. CDR3 length equals 15 residues. CDR1 is MNHEY, CDR2 SVGEGT, per germline. CDR3 loop: CASSYRSSGSPEQFF.

The chain carries TRBV9 and TRBJ2-7; no DNA is available, so the TRBD2 call from TCRdb remains unchecked. The CDR3 sequence is 13 residues long. The V gene's germline CDR1 is SGDLS and CDR2 YYNGEE. CDR3 sequence: CASSLSGRDEQYF.

The chain joins TRBV6-5 to TRBJ2-7; lacking DNA, the TRBD1 call made by TCRdb goes unchecked. CDR1 is MNHEY and CDR2 is SVGAGI in the germline V gene. The CDR3 contains 16 residues. The CDR3 reads CASSRFRWGQGDEQYF.

This chain uses TRBV9 with TRBJ1-5; the TCRdb call, TRBD1, lacks DNA for checking. The germline V gene encodes CDR1 SGDLS and CDR2 YYNGEE. The CDR3 extends over 14 amino acids. The CDR3 sequence: CASSVGGARQPQHF.

This sequence joins TRBV7-6 and TRBJ1-2. The CDR3 covers 16 residues. Germline assignment: CDR1 SGHVS and CDR2 FNYEAQ. CDR3 residues: CASSRYVGWENYGYTF.

V gene TRBV9 combines with J gene TRBJ1-4. Germline assignment: CDR1 SGDLS and CDR2 YYNGEE. The CDR3 loop spans 15 amino acids. The CDR3 here is CASSGTGLEGEKLFF.

The chain carries TRBV14 and TRBJ2-7. This CDR3 is built from 15 residues. Germline V CDR1 and CDR2: SGHDN, FVKESK. The CDR3 region is CASSQGKKSSYEQYF.

V is TRBV12-2 and J is TRBJ2-3; TCRdb designates TRBD1, a call that cannot be tested without DNA. TRBV12-2 is labeled a pseudogene. CDR3 length equals 15 residues. This CDR3 reads CASRLAKGLTDTQYF.

The V call is TRBV2, the J call TRBJ2-1. CDR1 and CDR2 from the germline V gene are SNHLY and FYNNEI. This CDR3 has 11 amino acids. The CDR3 reads CASTGNNEQFF.

This rearrangement joins TRBV3-1 to TRBJ2-4; TCRdb outputs TRBD2, but without DNA this stays unchecked. Germline loops: CDR1 LGHDT, CDR2 YNNKEL (reference sequence). The length of the CDR3 is 13 residues. The CDR3 region is CASSQGSWTSLYF.

The genes are TRBV7-9 and TRBJ1-2; checking the TCRdb D call of TRBD1 is not possible without DNA. This CDR3 is 16 amino acids long. Germline-derived CDR1 and CDR2 are SEHNR and FQNEAQ (reference sequence). CDR3 amino acids: CASSSAGQGDNYGYTF.

The chain has TRBV3-1 and TRBJ2-7; TCRdb designates TRBD1, a call that cannot be tested without DNA. From germline, CDR1 is LGHDT and CDR2 YNNKEL (reference sequence). CDR3 length: 16 amino acids. Here the CDR3 reads CASSYTGGKRSYEQYF.

The chain recombines TRBV27 with TRBJ2-5; TCRdb's D call of TRBD2 is untestable without DNA. This CDR3 is built from 13 residues. Germline assignment: CDR1 MNHEY and CDR2 SMNVEV (reference sequence). This chain's CDR3 is CASSYGTGWTQYF.

This chain links TRBV25-1 with TRBJ2-7; checking the TCRdb D call of TRBD1 is not possible without DNA. CDR1 and CDR2 (germline): MGHDK, SYGVNS. The CDR3 contains 14 residues. The CDR3 protein is CASSDGHPTGEQYF.

The rearrangement links TRBV4-1 to TRBJ2-7; checking the TCRdb D call of TRBD1 is not possible without DNA. CDR3 length equals 15 residues. Germline V gene sequence: CDR1 MGHRA, CDR2 YSYEKL. CDR3 in amino acids: CASSQVGTGGYEQYF.

This chain links TRBV29-1 with TRBJ1-2. Germline CDR1 SQVTM, CDR2 ANQGSEA. This CDR3 is built from 14 residues. CDR3: CSVLFTEPNYGYTF.

The rearrangement links TRBV28 to TRBJ1-3; the D call from TCRdb, TRBD1, cannot be confirmed without DNA. This CDR3 comprises 17 residues. Germline values: CDR1 MDHEN, CDR2 SYDVKM. The CDR3 loop reads CATTPSGSLDSGNTIYF.

The rearrangement links TRBV10-3 to TRBJ2-1; TCRdb's assignment of TRBD1 cannot be checked, as there is no DNA. CDR1 ENHRY and CDR2 SYGVKD come from the germline V gene. This CDR3 contains 17 residues. CDR3 sequence: CAISPLRGVSPRDEQFF.

The chain recombines TRBV7-6 with TRBJ1-4. CDR3 length: 14 residues. Germline CDR1 and CDR2: SGHVS and FNYEAQ. The CDR3 reads CASSSGLTREKLFF.

The chain recombines TRBV20-1 with TRBJ2-3; without DNA, the TCRdb call of TRBD2 cannot be checked. This CDR3 has 15 residues. The germline V gene has CDR1 DFQATT and CDR2 SNEGSKA (reference sequence). CDR3 protein: CSARDSGGFTDTQYF.